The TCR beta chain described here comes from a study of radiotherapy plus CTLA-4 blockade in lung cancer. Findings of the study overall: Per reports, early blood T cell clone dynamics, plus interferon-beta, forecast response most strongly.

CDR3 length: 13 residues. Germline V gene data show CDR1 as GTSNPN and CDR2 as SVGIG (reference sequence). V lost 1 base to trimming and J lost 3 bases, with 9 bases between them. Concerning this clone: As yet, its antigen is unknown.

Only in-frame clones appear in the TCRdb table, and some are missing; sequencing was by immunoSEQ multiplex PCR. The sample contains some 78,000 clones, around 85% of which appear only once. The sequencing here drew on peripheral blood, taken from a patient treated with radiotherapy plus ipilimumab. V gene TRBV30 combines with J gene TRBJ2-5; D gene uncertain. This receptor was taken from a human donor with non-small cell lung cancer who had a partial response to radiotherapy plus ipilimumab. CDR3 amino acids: CAWSAWAEETQYF. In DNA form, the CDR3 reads TGTGCCTGGAGTGCTTGGGCAGAAGAGACCCAGTACTTC.